Listed below are T cell receptor beta chains from one sample, sequenced in a study of blood T cell repertoires in COVID-19. Data came from immunoSEQ multiplex PCR; TCRdb stores just in-frame clones and leaves some out. The repertoire holds about 280,000 clones, roughly 90% seen once, with approximately 2.2% in the top ten. Sample: peripheral blood. The receptors were gathered from a man in his forties or fifties with acute or convalescent COVID-19. The CDR3 runs from the conserved cysteine through the conserved F or W. The order of the fields is clone size, V gene, J gene, D gene, CDR3 protein, CDR3 DNA. The D gene is left open where the match is weak. Only part of the rows carry a size: once, few, many, or a class if the clone is expanded.

>-|TRBV6-5|TRBJ1-1|-
CASSYSSRAEAFF
TGTGCCAGCAGTTACTCGAGTCGAGCTGAAGCTTTCTTT
>-|TRBV30|TRBJ2-3|-
CAWSGTRRRSYF
TGTGCCTGGAGTGGAACTAGACGGAGGTCGTATTTT
>-|TRBV6-5|TRBJ1-1|-
CASSYVSMNTEAFF
TGTGCCAGCAGTTACGTGTCCATGAACACTGAAGCTTTCTTT
>-|TRBV19|TRBJ1-1|TRBD1
CASSRGDRGGTEAFF
TGTGCCAGTAGTCGCGGGGACAGGGGGGGCACTGAAGCTTTCTTT
>-|TRBV30|TRBJ1-4|-
CAWNQVGESRGSNEKLFF
TGTGCCTGGAATCAGGTGGGGGAATCGAGGGGGAGTAATGAAAAACTGTTTTTT
>-|TRBV5-1|TRBJ1-2|-
CASSLVGGQRGYTF
TGCGCCAGCAGCTTGGTTGGTGGACAGCGGGGCTACACCTTC
>once|TRBV27|TRBJ2-1|TRBD1
CASSSGTGINEQFF
TGTGCCAGCAGTTCCGGGACAGGGATTAATGAGCAGTTCTTC
>-|TRBV18|TRBJ2-1|TRBD2
CASSPRLASGGLNEQFF
TGTGCCAGCTCACCACGGTTGGCTAGCGGGGGCCTAAATGAGCAGTTCTTC
>-|TRBV30|TRBJ2-6|-
CAWSVSGANVLTF
TGTGCCTGGAGCGTCTCTGGGGCCAACGTCCTGACTTTC
>-|TRBV4-1|TRBJ2-7|-
CASSQRGDTDYEQYF
TGCGCCAGCAGCCAACGGGGGGACACCGATTACGAGCAGTACTTC
>-|TRBV19|TRBJ1-5|TRBD1
CASSTNSGGDQPQHF
TGTGCCAGTAGTACAAACTCAGGGGGCGATCAGCCCCAGCATTTT
>-|TRBV5-1|TRBJ2-2|-
CASSPIGDTGELFF
TGCGCCAGCAGCCCAATCGGGGACACCGGGGAGCTGTTTTTT
>-|TRBV5-4|TRBJ1-1|-
CASSPRALLNTEAFF
TGTGCCAGCAGCCCCAGGGCTTTGTTGAACACTGAAGCTTTCTTT
>-|TRBV19|TRBJ1-2|-
CASSIVTWDSFYGYTF
TGTGCCAGTAGTATAGTTACCTGGGACTCATTCTATGGCTACACCTTC
>-|TRBV19|TRBJ2-6|TRBD2
CASSIGSGSSGANVLTF
TGTGCCAGTAGTATTGGTAGCGGGAGCTCTGGGGCCAACGTCCTGACTTTC
>-|TRBV5-5|TRBJ1-2|-
CASATNSPYGYTF
TGTGCCAGCGCCACAAATAGCCCTTATGGCTACACCTTC
>-|TRBV7-9|TRBJ1-2|-
CASSLELTVSGYTF
TGTGCCAGCAGCTTAGAGTTAACTGTTAGTGGCTACACCTTC
>-|TRBV10-1|TRBJ2-2|TRBD1
CASSDRGQGTGELFF
TGCGCCAGCAGTGACAGGGGGCAGGGAACCGGGGAGCTGTTTTTT
>-|TRBV6-5|TRBJ1-3|-
CAWGGGTGNTIYF
TGTGCCTGGGGTGGGGGGACTGGAAACACCATATATTTT
>-|TRBV15|TRBJ1-1|-
CATSIQNLLMNTEAFF
TGTGCCACCAGCATACAGAACCTTCTCATGAACACTGAAGCTTTCTTT
>-|TRBV3-1/TRBV3-2|TRBJ1-1|-
CASSPQLNTEAFF
TGTGCCAGCAGCCCACAGTTGAACACTGAAGCTTTCTTT
>-|TRBV7-2|TRBJ1-3|-
CASSFDSLSGNTIYF
TGTGCCAGCAGCTTTGACAGCCTCTCTGGAAACACCATATATTTT
>-|TRBV30|TRBJ1-2|TRBD1
CAWSRGTVDTYGYTF
TGTGCCTGGAGTAGGGGGACAGTCGATACCTATGGCTACACCTTC
>-|TRBV7-3|TRBJ2-3|-
CASSFRVQTTRGNSDTQYF
TGTGCCAGCAGCTTCCGGGTTCAGACTACTAGAGGGAATTCAGATACGCAGTATTTT
>-|TRBV30|TRBJ1-6|TRBD1
CAWSGTGRSPLHF
TGTGCCTGGAGCGGGACAGGGAGGTCACCCCTCCACTTT
>-|TRBV2|TRBJ1-6|-
CAIQETHSPLHF
TGTGCCATACAGGAAACCCATTCACCCCTCCACTTT
>-|TRBV6-2/TRBV6-3|TRBJ1-2|-
CASSYPVVGGLDYGYTF
TGTGCCAGCAGTTACCCCGTGGTGGGGGGGCTTGACTATGGCTACACCTTC
>-|TRBV4-1|TRBJ2-1|TRBD2
CASSQARGGANEQFF
TGCGCCAGCAGCCAAGCACGCGGGGGGGCCAATGAGCAGTTCTTC
>-|TRBV30|TRBJ2-2|TRBD1
CATGQGYSTGELFF
TGTGCCACCGGACAGGGCTATTCCACCGGGGAGCTGTTTTTT
>few|TRBV14|TRBJ1-1|-
CASSRNRNTEAFF
TGTGCCAGCAGCCGAAATAGGAACACTGAAGCTTTCTTT
>few|TRBV7-9|TRBJ2-3|TRBD2
CASTRRRRTSGGTDTQYF
TGTGCCAGTACGAGAAGGCGACGGACTAGCGGGGGCACAGATACGCAGTATTTT
>-|TRBV10-3|TRBJ2-5|TRBD1
CAISESDRGQETQYF
TGTGCCATCAGTGAGTCTGACAGGGGCCAAGAGACCCAGTACTTC